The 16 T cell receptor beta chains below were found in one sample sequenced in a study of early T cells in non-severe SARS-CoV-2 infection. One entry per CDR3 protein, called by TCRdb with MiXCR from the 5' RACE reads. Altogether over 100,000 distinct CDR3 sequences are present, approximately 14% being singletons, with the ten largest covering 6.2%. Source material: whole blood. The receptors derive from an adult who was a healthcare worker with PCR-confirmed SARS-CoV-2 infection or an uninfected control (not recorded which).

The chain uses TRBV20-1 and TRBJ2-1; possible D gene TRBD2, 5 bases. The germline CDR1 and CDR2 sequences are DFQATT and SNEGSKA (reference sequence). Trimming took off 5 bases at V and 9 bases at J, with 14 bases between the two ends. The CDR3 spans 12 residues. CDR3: CSAETRESEQFF. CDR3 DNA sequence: TGCAGTGCTGAAACTAGGGAAAGTGAGCAGTTCTTC.

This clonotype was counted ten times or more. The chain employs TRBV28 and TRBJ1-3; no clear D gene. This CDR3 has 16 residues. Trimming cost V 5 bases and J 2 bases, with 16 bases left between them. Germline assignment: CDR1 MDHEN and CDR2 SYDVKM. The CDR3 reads CASSPTGQTPGNTIYF. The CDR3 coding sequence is TGTGCCAGCAGTCCTACTGGGCAGACTCCTGGAAACACCATATATTTT.

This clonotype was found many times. CDR3 sequence (DNA): TGTGCCAGCAGTCAAACAGGTCCGATATACTATGGCTACACCTTC. Its protein is CASSQTGPIYYGYTF. The V call is TRBV12-3 or TRBV12-4, the J call TRBJ1-2; D is possibly TRBD1 (5 bases). The CDR3 runs 15 residues. Between the trimmed V and J ends, which lost 5 bases and 3 bases, there was a span of 16 bases.

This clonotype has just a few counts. The CDR3 region has the DNA TGTGCCAGCGCAGGAGATCCCGACGAGCAGTACTTC. This encodes CASAGDPDEQYF. The gene calls are TRBV10-3 and TRBJ2-7; D not resolved. This CDR3 spans 12 amino acids. The germline V gene encodes CDR1 ENHRY and CDR2 SYGVKD. The V and J ends lost 10 bases and 5 bases respectively, with 15 bases between them.

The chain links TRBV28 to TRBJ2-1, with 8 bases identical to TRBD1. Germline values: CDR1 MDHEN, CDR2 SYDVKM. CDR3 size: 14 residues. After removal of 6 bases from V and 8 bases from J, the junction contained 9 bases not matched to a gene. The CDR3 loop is CASSYLRGQDEQFF. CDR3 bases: TGTGCCAGCAGCTACCTCAGGGGGCAGGATGAGCAGTTCTTC.

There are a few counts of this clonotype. The CDR3 spells CASSSLPTGMNEQFF. CDR3 coding DNA: TGTGCCAGCAGCTCCCTCCCCACAGGGATGAATGAGCAGTTCTTC. The chain joins TRBV6-4 to TRBJ2-1, with a tentative D call TRBD1 (6 bases). The CDR3 sequence is 15 residues long. Between the trimmed V and J ends, which lost 6 bases and 7 bases, there was a span of 19 bases. The germline CDR1 and CDR2 sequences are MRHNA and SNTAGT.

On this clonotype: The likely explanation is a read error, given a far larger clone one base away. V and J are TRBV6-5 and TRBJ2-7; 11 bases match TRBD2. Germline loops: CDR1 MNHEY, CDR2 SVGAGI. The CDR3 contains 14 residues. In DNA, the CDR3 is TGTGCCGGCAGTCCGGGGACTAGCGGTTACGAGCAGTACTTC. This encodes CAGSPGTSGYEQYF.

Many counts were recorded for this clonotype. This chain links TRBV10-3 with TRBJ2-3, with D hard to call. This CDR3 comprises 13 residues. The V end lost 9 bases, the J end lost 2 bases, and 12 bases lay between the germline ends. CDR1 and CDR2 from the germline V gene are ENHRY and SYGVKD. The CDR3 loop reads CAMGSGLTDTQYF. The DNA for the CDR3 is TGTGCCATGGGTTCGGGCCTCACAGATACGCAGTATTTT.

In DNA, the CDR3 is TGTGCCAACTCACCAGCAGGGAGGACCGGGGAGCTGTTTTTT. It specifies CANSPAGRTGELFF. The V gene is TRBV6-2 or TRBV6-3, the J gene TRBJ2-2; perhaps TRBD2 as D (6 bases). Deletions cut 10 bases from V and 5 bases from J, with 17 bases between. This CDR3 contains 14 residues. Germline CDR1 and CDR2: MNHEY and SVGEGT.

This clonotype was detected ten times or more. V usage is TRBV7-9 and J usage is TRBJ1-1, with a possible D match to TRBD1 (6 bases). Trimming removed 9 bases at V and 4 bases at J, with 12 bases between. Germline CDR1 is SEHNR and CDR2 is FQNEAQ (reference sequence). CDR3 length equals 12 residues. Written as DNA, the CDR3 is TGTGCCAGTTCGACAGGCGGCACTGAAGCTTTCTTT. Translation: CASSTGGTEAFF.

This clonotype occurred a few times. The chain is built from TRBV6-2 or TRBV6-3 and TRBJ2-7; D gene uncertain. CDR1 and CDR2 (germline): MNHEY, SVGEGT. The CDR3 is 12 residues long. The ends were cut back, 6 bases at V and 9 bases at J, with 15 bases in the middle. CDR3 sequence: CASRTRTGRQYF. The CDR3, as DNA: TGTGCCAGCAGGACCCGAACTGGGCGGCAGTACTTC.

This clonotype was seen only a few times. CDR3 amino acids: CASSIWLQPQHF. CDR3 DNA sequence: TGTGCCAGTAGTATATGGCTTCAGCCCCAGCATTTT. The chain employs TRBV19 and TRBJ1-5, with D unresolved. Trimming removed 2 bases from V and 6 bases from J, with 5 bases in between. Germline CDR1 and CDR2: LNHDA and SQIVND (reference sequence). The CDR3 is made up of 12 amino acids.

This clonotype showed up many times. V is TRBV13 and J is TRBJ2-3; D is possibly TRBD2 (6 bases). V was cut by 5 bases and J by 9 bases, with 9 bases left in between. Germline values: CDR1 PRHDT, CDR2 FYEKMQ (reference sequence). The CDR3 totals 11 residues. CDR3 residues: CASSRRETQYF. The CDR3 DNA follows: TGTGCCAGCAGCAGGAGGGAGACGCAGTATTTT.

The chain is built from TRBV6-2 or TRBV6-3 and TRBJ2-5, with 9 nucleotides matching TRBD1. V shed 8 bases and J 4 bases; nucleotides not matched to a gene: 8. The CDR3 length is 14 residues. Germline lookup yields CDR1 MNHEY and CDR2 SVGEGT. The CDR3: CASVRVGQGETQYF. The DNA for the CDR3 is TGTGCCAGCGTCCGGGTGGGACAGGGAGAGACCCAGTACTTC.

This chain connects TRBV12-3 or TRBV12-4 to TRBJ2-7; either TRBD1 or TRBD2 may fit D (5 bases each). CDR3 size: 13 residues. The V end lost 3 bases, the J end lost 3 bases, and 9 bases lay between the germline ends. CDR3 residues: CASSLGVYYEQYF. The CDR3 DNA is TGTGCCAGCAGTTTGGGGGTTTACTACGAGCAGTACTTC.

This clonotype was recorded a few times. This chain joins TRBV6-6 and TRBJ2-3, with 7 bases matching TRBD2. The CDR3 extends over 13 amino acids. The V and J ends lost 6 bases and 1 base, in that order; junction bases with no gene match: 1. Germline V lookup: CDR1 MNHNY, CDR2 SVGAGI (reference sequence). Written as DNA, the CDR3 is TGTGCCAGCAGCCTAGCGGGCACAGATACGCAGTATTTT. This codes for CASSLAGTDTQYF.